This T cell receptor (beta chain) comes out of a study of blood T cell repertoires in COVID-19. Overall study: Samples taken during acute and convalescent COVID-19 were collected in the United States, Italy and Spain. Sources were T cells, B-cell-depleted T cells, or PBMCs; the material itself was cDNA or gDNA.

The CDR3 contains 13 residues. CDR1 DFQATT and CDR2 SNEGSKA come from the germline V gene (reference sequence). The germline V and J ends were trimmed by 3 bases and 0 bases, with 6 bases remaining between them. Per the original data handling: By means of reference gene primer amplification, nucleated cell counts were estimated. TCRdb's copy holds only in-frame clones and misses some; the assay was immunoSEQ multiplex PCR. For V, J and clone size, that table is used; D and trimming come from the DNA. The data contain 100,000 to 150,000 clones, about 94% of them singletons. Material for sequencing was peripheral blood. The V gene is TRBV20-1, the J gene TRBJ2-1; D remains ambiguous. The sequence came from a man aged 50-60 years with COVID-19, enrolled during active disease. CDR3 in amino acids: CSASLGSYNEQFF. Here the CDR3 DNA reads TGCAGTGCTAGTCTAGGCTCCTACAATGAGCAGTTCTTC.